Presented here are 7 T cell receptor beta chains from one specimen sequenced in a study of shared clonotypes between healthy human individuals. Method: immunoSEQ multiplex PCR; TCRdb's copy keeps in-frame clones and lacks some. The table lists around 1.6 million clones, approximately 98% of them singletons. The sample taken for sequencing was naive CD4+ T cells sorted from blood. As to subset: CD45RA+ positively selected. Source of these receptors: a man younger than 45 in good health.

This chain links TRBV11-3 with TRBJ2-5, with 11 nucleotides matching TRBD2. The CDR3 spans 17 residues. Germline CDR1 is SGHNT and CDR2 is YENEEA. J lost 5 bases, V lost 1 base, and 9 bases had no gene match. CDR3 loop: CASSLGDSGRASETQYF. The CDR3 region has the DNA TGTGCCAGCAGCTTAGGGGATAGCGGGAGGGCCAGCGAGACCCAGTACTTC.

The chain carries TRBV4-3 and TRBJ2-7, with 9 nucleotides matching TRBD2. The ends lost 1 base at V and 6 bases at J; junction bases unmatched: 16. Germline CDR1 and CDR2: LGHNA and YSLEER. The CDR3 is 18 residues long. The CDR3 sequence is CASSQGAAGEELAGEQYF. The DNA of the CDR3 is TGCGCCAGCAGCCAAGGGGCGGCAGGGGAAGAACTAGCGGGCGAGCAGTACTTC.

The chain combines TRBV7-2 with TRBJ1-1; 7 nucleotides agree with TRBD1. This CDR3 has 16 residues. Germline lookup yields CDR1 SGHTA and CDR2 FQGNSA. With 1 base clipped from V and 1 base from J, the junction kept 6 bases outside the gene matches. Here the CDR3 reads CASSLVIRGKNTEAFF. The CDR3 nucleotides are TGTGCCAGCAGCTTAGTGATCAGGGGGAAGAACACTGAAGCTTTCTTT. The whole variable domain, remainder taken from reference TRBV7-2 and TRBJ1-1, is GAGVSQSPSNKVTEKGKDVELRCDPISGHTALYWYRQSLGQGLEFLIYFQGNSAPDKSGLPSDRFSAERTGGSVSTLTIQRTQQEDSAVYLCASSLVIRGKNTEAFFGQGTRLTVV.

The genes are TRBV10-3 and TRBJ2-3; D call uncertain. This CDR3 has 12 residues. V lost 0 bases to trimming and J lost 4 bases, with 2 bases between them. Germline CDR1 is ENHRY and CDR2 is SYGVKD. This chain's CDR3 is CAISESSDTQYF. CDR3 in DNA: TGTGCCATCAGTGAGTCTTCAGATACGCAGTATTTT.

On this clone itself: The sample contains more than one DNA sequence encoding this CDR3. The chain recombines TRBV10-3 with TRBJ2-7; no definite D call. Germline assignment: CDR1 ENHRY and CDR2 SYGVKD. CDR3 length equals 12 residues. The V and J ends lost 10 bases and 0 bases respectively, with 10 bases between them. CDR3 DNA sequence: TGTGCCACCAGAACTGACTCCTACGAGCAGTACTTC. It encodes CATRTDSYEQYF.

Remarks on this clone: Other DNA sequences from this sample encode an identical CDR3 as well. V and J are TRBV7-9 and TRBJ2-7; perhaps TRBD2 as D (5 bases). The CDR3 length is 14 residues. V gave up 2 bases and J gave up 2 bases, with 10 bases separating them. CDR1 and CDR2 (germline): SEHNR, FQNEAQ (reference sequence). CDR3 nucleotide sequence: TGTGCCAGCAGCTTATCTGCCGGGACCTACGAGCAGTACTTC. Translating gives CASSLSAGTYEQYF. Drawing the rest from reference TRBV7-9 and TRBJ2-7, the complete variable domain is DTGVSQNPRHKITKRGQNVTFRCDPISEHNRLYWYRQTLGQGPEFLTYFQNEAQLEKSRLLSDRFSAERPKGSFSTLEIQRTEQGDSAMYLCASSLSAGTYEQYFGPGTRLTVT.

The V gene is TRBV18, the J gene TRBJ2-1; 7 bases line up with TRBD2. Germline V CDR1 and CDR2: KGHSH, LQKENI. Trimming at V came to 3 bases and at J to 0 bases, leaving 8 bases not matched to a gene. This CDR3 region has 17 residues. CDR3 coding DNA: TGTGCCAGCTCACCTCTCGCTAGCGGCAACTCCTACAATGAGCAGTTCTTC. Translated: CASSPLASGNSYNEQFF.